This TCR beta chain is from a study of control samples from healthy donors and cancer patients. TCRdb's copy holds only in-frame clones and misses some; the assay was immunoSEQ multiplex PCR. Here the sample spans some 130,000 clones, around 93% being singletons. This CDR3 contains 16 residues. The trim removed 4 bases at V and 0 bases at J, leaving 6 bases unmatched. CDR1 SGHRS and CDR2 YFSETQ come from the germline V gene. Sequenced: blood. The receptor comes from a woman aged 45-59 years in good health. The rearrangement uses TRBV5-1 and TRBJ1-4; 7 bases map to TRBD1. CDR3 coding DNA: TGCGCCAGCAGCCCCGGACAGGAGACAACTAATGAAAAACTGTTTTTT. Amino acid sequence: CASSPGQETTNEKLFF.